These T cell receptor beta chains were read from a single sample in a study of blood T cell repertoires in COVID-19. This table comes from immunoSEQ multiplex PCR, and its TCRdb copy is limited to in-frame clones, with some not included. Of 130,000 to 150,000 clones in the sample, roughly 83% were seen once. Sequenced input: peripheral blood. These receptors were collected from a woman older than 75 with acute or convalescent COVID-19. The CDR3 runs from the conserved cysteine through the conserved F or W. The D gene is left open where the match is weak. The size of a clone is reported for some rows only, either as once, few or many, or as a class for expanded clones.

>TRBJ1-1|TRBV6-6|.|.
TGTGCCAGCAGTTCCAGGGGGAACACTGAAGCTTTCTTT
CASSSRGNTEAFF
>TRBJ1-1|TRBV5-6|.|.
TGTGCCAGCAGCTTAAACCCACGATGGAGGCACGGGGAGGTCGCAGCTTTCTTT
CASSLNPRWRHGEVAAFF
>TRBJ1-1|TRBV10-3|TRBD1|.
TGTGCCACCCAGACAGGGGCCCTGAACACTGAAGCTTTCTTT
CATQTGALNTEAFF
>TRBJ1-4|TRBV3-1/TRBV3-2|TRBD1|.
TGTGCCAGCAGCCCCGGGACAGTCGCGGGTGAAAAACTGTTTTTT
CASSPGTVAGEKLFF
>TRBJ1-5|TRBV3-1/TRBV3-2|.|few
TGTGCCAGCAGCCAGACAGGCAACCGGCCCCAGCATTTT
CASSQTGNRPQHF
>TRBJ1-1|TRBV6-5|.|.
TGTGCCAGCAGTTACTCGGCAGGGCAGGGCACTGAAGCTTTCTTT
CASSYSAGQGTEAFF
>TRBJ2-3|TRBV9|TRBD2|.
TGTGCCAGCAGCGCCTCTAGCGGGGCTAGCACAGATACGCAGTATTTT
CASSASSGASTDTQYF
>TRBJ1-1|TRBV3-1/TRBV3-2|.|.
TGTGCCAGCAGCCTTGGACAGAAGAACACTGAAGCTTTCTTT
CASSLGQKNTEAFF
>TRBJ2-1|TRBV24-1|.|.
TGTGCCACCAGTGATTCTCGAGCGGCTAGCTACAATGAGCAGTTCTTC
CATSDSRAASYNEQFF
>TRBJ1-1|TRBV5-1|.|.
TGCGCCAGCAGCGCGATGACAAGCTCGGTAGGAGCTTTCTTT
CASSAMTSSVGAFF
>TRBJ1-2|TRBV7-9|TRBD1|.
TGTGCCAGCATCCTCGGACAGGCCGCTAACTATGGCTACACCTTC
CASILGQAANYGYTF
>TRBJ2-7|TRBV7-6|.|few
TGTGCCAGCAGCTTAGCAGACATCGACGAGCAGTACTTC
CASSLADIDEQYF
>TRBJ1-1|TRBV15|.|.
TGTGCCACCAGCAGAGAAGGTGGTAGCAGTGAACGAGCTTTCTTT
CATSREGGSSERAFF
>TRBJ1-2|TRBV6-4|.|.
TGTGCCAGCAGAGCCCTGCCAGGGGCTTTTTATGGCTACACCTTC
CASRALPGAFYGYTF
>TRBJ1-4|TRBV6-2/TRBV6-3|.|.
TGTGCCAGCAGCCTCAGTGAAAAACTGTTTTTT
CASSLSEKLFF
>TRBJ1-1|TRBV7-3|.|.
TGTGCCAGCAGCTTAAGCAGGGAACGGACTGAAGCTTTCTTT
CASSLSRERTEAFF
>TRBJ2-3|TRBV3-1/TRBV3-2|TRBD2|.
TGTGCCAGCAGCCAAGGTGCCGGGGGGTTAACAGATACGCAGTATTTT
CASSQGAGGLTDTQYF
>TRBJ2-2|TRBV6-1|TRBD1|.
TGTGCCAGCAGTGAAGGGACAGGGAACACCGGGGAGCTGTTTTTT
CASSEGTGNTGELFF
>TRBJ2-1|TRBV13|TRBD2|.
TGTGCCAGCAGCTCCCTGGGGCGGGGGGGGCCCGAGCAGTTCTTC
CASSSLGRGGPEQFF
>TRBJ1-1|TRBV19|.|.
TGTGCCAGTAGTATTCGGGACACTGAAGCTTTCTTT
CASSIRDTEAFF
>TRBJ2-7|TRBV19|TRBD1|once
TGTGCCAGTAGGAGGGACAGTTCCTACGAGCAGTACTTC
CASRRDSSYEQYF
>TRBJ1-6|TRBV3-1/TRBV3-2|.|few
TGTGCCAGCAGCCAGAACAGGGATCAGCGTTCACCCCTCCACTTT
CASSQNRDQRSPLHF
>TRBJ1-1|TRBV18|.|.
TGTGCCAGCTCACCCTTAGGACAAGCTGAAGCTTTCTTT
CASSPLGQAEAFF
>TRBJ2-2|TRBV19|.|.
TGTGCCACCTCGGGTTATAACGCCGGGGAGCTGTTTTTT
CATSGYNAGELFF
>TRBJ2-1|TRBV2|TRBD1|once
TGTGCCAGCAGTGTGATCGGACAGGGATACAATGAGCAGTTCTTC
CASSVIGQGYNEQFF
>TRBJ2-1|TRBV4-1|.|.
TGCGCCAGCAGCCAAAGGGGCGGCCAGAGGCGGGGTGAGCAGTTCTTC
CASSQRGGQRRGEQFF
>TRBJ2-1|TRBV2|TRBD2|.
TGTGCCGGTCTAGGACTAGCGGGGGGGAATGAGCAGTTCTTC
CAGLGLAGGNEQFF